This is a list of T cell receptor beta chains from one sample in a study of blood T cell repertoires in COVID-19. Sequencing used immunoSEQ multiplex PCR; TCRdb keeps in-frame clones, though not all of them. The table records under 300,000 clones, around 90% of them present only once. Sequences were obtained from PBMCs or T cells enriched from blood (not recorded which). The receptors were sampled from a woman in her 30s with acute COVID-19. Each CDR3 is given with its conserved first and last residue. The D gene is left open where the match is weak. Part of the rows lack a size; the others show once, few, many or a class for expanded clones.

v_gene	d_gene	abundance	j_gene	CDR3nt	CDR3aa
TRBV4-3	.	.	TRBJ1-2	TGCGCCAGCAGCCAAGATTTGAAACAGGTAAACTGCGGCTATGGCTACACCTTC	CASSQDLKQVNCGYGYTF
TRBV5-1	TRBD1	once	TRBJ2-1	TGCGCCAGCAGACAGACAGGGAGCTCCTACAATGAGCAGTTCTTC	CASRQTGSSYNEQFF
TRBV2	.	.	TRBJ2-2	TGTGCCAGCCACAAGGGGTTAGCGGCGAACACCGGGGAGCTGTTTTTT	CASHKGLAANTGELFF
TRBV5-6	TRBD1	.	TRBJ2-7	TGTGCCAGCAGCTTGGAAATCCGGGACAGGGGCAACGAGCAGTACTTC	CASSLEIRDRGNEQYF
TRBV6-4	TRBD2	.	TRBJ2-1	TGTGCCAGCAGTGACGGGCGGACTAGCGGGGGGGACCCATACAATGAGCAGTTCTTC	CASSDGRTSGGDPYNEQFF
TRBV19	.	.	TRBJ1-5	TGTGCCAGTAGTGCGCAGGGTTTTTGGGATAGCAATCAGCCCCAGCATTTT	CASSAQGFWDSNQPQHF
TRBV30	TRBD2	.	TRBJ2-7	TGTGCCTGGCAGCGAAGCGGGGGCCCTGGCGAGCAGTACTTC	CAWQRSGGPGEQYF
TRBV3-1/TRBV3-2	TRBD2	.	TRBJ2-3	TGTGCCAGCAGCCTACAGAGAGGACTAGCGGGAGGAAGGGGCCCTAGCACAGATACGCAGTATTTT	CASSLQRGLAGGRGPSTDTQYF
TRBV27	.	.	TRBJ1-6	TGTGCCAGCAGTTTATCCGTCTCAACAGGGTTTGGTTCACCCCTCCACTTT	CASSLSVSTGFGSPLHF
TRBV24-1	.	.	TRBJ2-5	TGTGCCACCAGTGACAGGGAAGAGACCCAGTACTTC	CATSDREETQYF
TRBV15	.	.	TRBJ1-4	TGTGCCACCAGCAGAGATCAAGGGGTCAATGAAAAACTGTTTTTT	CATSRDQGVNEKLFF
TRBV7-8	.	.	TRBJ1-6	TGTGCCAGCAGCCCCAGTATCACCTATAATTCACCCCTCCACTTT	CASSPSITYNSPLHF
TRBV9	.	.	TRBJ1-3	TGTGCCAGCAGCGGACAGGCTAGCCTAAGGATCGGAAACACCATATATTTT	CASSGQASLRIGNTIYF
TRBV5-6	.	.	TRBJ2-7	TGTGCCAGCAGCCGCGACGGGAGCTCCTACGAGCAGTACTTC	CASSRDGSSYEQYF
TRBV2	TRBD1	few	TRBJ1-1	TGTGCCAGCACCCGACAGGGACTGAACACTGAAGCTTTCTTT	CASTRQGLNTEAFF
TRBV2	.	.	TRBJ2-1	TGTGCCAGCAGCCTTCAGGCAGGGGTCAATGAGCAGTTCTTC	CASSLQAGVNEQFF
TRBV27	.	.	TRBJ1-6	TGTGCCAGCACCGTGGGGGGGACCGACTCACCCCTCCACTTT	CASTVGGTDSPLHF
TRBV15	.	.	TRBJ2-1	TGTGCCACCGGAGGGCGGGGAGAGTTCTACAATGAGCAGTTCTTC	CATGGRGEFYNEQFF
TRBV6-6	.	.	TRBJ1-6	TGTGCCAGCAGTCCGATCACAGGGTTCGCCCATAATTCACCCCTCCACTTT	CASSPITGFAHNSPLHF
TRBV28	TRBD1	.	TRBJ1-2	TGTGCCAGCACCGAGGGGGACAGATACTATGGCTACACCTTC	CASTEGDRYYGYTF
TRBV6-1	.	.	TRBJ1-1	TGTGCCAGCAGTGAACGACAGAACACTGAAGCTTTCTTT	CASSERQNTEAFF
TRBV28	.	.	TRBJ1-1	TGTGCCAGCAGTCCCGCCGACAGAAACACTGAAGCTTTCTTT	CASSPADRNTEAFF
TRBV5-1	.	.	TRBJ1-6	TGCGCCAGCAGCTTAAATCCCCTTAGCGGCAATTATAATTCACCCCTCCACTTT	CASSLNPLSGNYNSPLHF
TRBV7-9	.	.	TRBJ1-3	TGTGCCAGCAGCTCGTCTCGGGACATTATCTCTGGAAACACCATATATTTT	CASSSSRDIISGNTIYF
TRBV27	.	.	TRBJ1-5	TGTGCCAGCAGTTTATCGCAGGCTCGCAATCAGCCCCAGCATTTT	CASSLSQARNQPQHF
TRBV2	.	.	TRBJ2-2	TGTGCCAGCAGGGAAATAAATGAGTTCGGGGAGCTGTTTTTT	CASREINEFGELFF
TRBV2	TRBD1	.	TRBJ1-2	TGTGCCAGCAGGGACAGGGTTGTTGACACCTTC	CASRDRVVDTF
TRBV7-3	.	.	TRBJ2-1	TGTGCCAGCAGCTTAACGAGCAGGGGTTGGGGCCAAAATGAGCAGTTCTTC	CASSLTSRGWGQNEQFF
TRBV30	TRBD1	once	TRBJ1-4	TGTGCCTGGAACGTCGGACAGGGATATGAAAAACTGTTTTTT	CAWNVGQGYEKLFF
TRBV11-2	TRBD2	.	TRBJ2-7	TGTGCCAGCAGCTTAGATTACGACGGGACTAGGGTTTTCGAGCAGTACTTC	CASSLDYDGTRVFEQYF
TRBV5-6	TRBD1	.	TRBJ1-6	TGTGCCAGCAGCAGGACAGGGATTAATTCACCCCTCCACTTT	CASSRTGINSPLHF
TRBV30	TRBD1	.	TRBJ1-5	TGTGCTTTCGGGACAGGGGTCAATCAGCCCCAGCATTTT	CAFGTGVNQPQHF
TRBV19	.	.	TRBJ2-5	TGTGCCAGTAGTCCGGGCAGGGGAGAGACCCAGTACTTC	CASSPGRGETQYF
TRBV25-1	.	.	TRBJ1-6	TGTGCCAGCAGTGAATTCGTCCTTAATTCACCCCTCCACTTT	CASSEFVLNSPLHF
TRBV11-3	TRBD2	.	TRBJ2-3	TGTGCCAGCAGCTCGGGACTAGAGGCCCATACGCAGTATTTT	CASSSGLEAHTQYF
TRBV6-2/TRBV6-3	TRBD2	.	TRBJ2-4	TGTGCCAGCAGTTATCTGCGGGAGAGCATAAAAAACATTCAGTACTTC	CASSYLRESIKNIQYF
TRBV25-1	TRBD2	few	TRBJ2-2	TGTGCCAGCAGTGGATTTACGAGCGGGGGGGCCCACGGGGAGCTGTTTTTT	CASSGFTSGGAHGELFF
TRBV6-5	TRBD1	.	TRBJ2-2	TGTGCCAACCGAGAACAGGGGGCAGACGGGGAGCTGTTTTTT	CANREQGADGELFF
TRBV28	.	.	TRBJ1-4	TGTGCCAGCAGGACCCCGTACAGTATTAATGAAAAACTGTTTTTT	CASRTPYSINEKLFF